This T cell receptor (beta chain) originates from a study of beta chain features in type 1 diabetes. Each of the sorted populations had a purity greater than 98%. The investigators reverse transcribed all of the isolated RNA, so they sequenced expressed TCRB transcripts. The repertoire was sequenced with immunoSEQ multiplex PCR; TCRdb's copy has only in-frame clones and lacks some. The sample lists under 950,000 clones, roughly 15% occurring once. The CDR3 is 15 amino acids. V was clipped by 9 bases and J by 7 bases; unmatched bases: 7. Per germline, CDR1 MNHEY and CDR2 SVGAGI. Turning to this clone: The antigen is not known.

General study findings and limits: For type 1 diabetes patients, VDJ junctions showed fewer insertions and more deletions. Patients' naive, central memory and regulatory TCRB repertoires appeared more alike than those of healthy donors. Type 1 diabetes patients had moderately but significantly shorter TCRB CDR3s in all four CD4+ subsets.

V usage is TRBV6-5 and J usage is TRBJ2-2; 14 bases align to TRBD2. The sequence derives from a woman between 18 and 30 years old in good health. Input material: naive CD4+ T cells from blood. CDR3 DNA sequence: TGTGCCAGTGGGACTAGCGGGAGTCTAGGCGGGGAGCTGTTTTTT. Protein product: CASGTSGSLGGELFF.